A single T cell receptor (beta chain) is shown here with its context. Its specificity is not known. The template used for profiling TCR beta VDJ and CDR3 was genomic DNA. TCRdb re-called the reads with MiXCR, one entry per CDR3 protein. The repertoire has over 150,000 distinct CDR3 sequences, about 60% of them found once; the top ten carry under 55%. Those patients picked for sequencing had displayed CD8+CD57+ cell expansion on flow cytometry. Each patient gave a blood sample that was collected before any therapy had been received. This entry belongs to a study of CD8+CD57+ T cells in acquired aplastic anemia. At the level of the study: Sorted CD4+ and CD8+ cell DNA averaged approximately 3.2 ug. Points from the study as a whole: Patients and controls shared under 30 CD8+ CDR3 sequences, highly expressed in patients. Any difference that existed in CD8+ Simpson's diversity between patients and controls was not significant.

The length of the CDR3 is 17 residues. V dropped 3 bases and J dropped 2 bases, with 19 bases sitting between them. Germline V gene data show CDR1 as LGHNA and CDR2 as YSLEER. The chain links TRBV4-3 to TRBJ1-2; perhaps TRBD1 as D (5 bases). Sequenced: sorted CD4+, CD8+, or CD8+CD57+ T cells (not recorded which) from PBMCs. The receptor comes from a human donor with aplastic anemia. The CDR3: CASSHSRDGGTNYGYTF. The CDR3 nucleotides are TGCGCCAGCAGCCATTCCCGGGACGGGGGGACCAACTATGGCTACACCTTC.